A single sample is the source of the 28 T cell receptor beta chains below, sequenced in a study of T-cell memory formation after mild COVID-19. MiXCR, applied by TCRdb to the 5' RACE reads, yields one record per CDR3 protein. This table has some 600,000 distinct CDR3 sequences, roughly a sixth appearing once. Sequencing was performed on PBMCs or a T cell subset sorted from them (not recorded which). The receptors were sampled from an adult woman who had mild COVID-19 (a few samples of this study predate the infection). Cell type and time point are not known.

This clonotype came up many times. This chain joins TRBV5-1 and TRBJ2-5; D is possibly TRBD1 or TRBD2 (5 bases each). In germline, CDR1 is SGHRS, CDR2 YFSETQ. V lost 0 bases, J lost 5 bases, and 17 bases lay in between. There are 16 residues in the CDR3. CDR3 DNA: TGCGCCAGCAGCTTGGGACCGTCGGGGCCCTTGGAGACCCAGTACTTC. It codes for CASSLGPSGPLETQYF.

This chain links TRBV13 with TRBJ2-3, with no clear D. V was trimmed by 5 bases and J by 2 bases, leaving 17 bases between them. Germline CDR1 and CDR2: PRHDT and FYEKMQ (reference sequence). This CDR3 is built from 16 residues. The CDR3 loop is CASSPTRTSLTDTQYF. The DNA for the CDR3 is TGTGCCAGCAGCCCGACGCGCACGTCCCTCACAGATACGCAGTATTTT.

The chain couples TRBV2 to TRBJ1-2; TRBD1 matches 9 bases. The CDR3 spans 14 residues. V shed 6 bases and J 7 bases; nucleotides not matched to a gene: 9. CDR1 SNHLY and CDR2 FYNNEI come from the germline V gene. CDR3 amino acids: CASSFGQGSSGYTF. Written as DNA, the CDR3 is TGTGCCAGCAGCTTCGGACAGGGGAGTTCTGGCTACACCTTC.

This clonotype was seen a handful of times. The chain joins TRBV20-1 to TRBJ1-1, with D possibly being TRBD1 (6 bases). Germline lookup yields CDR1 DFQATT and CDR2 SNEGSKA (reference sequence). The CDR3 extends over 15 amino acids. The germline V and J ends were trimmed by 5 bases and 1 base, with 17 bases remaining between them. The CDR3 region is CSAFRGWAENTEAFF. The CDR3 DNA reads as TGCAGTGCTTTCAGGGGTTGGGCGGAGAACACTGAAGCTTTCTTT.

This chain links TRBV12-3 or TRBV12-4 with TRBJ2-5, with TRBD2 identical over 10 bases. The CDR3 extends over 14 amino acids. The trim removed 6 bases at V and 7 bases at J, leaving 8 bases unmatched. The CDR3 DNA reads as TGTGCCAGCAGGCCTACTAGCGGGGCTGGGACCCAGTACTTC. Translation gives CASRPTSGAGTQYF.

The V call is TRBV11-2, the J call TRBJ2-1, with TRBD2 identical over 8 bases. Germline V CDR1 and CDR2: SGHAT, FQNNGV. The CDR3 covers 14 residues. With V trimmed by 3 bases and J by 9 bases, 7 bases remained unmatched. The CDR3 protein is CASSFRRGASEQFF. As DNA, the CDR3 is TGTGCCAGCAGCTTCAGGCGGGGGGCAAGTGAGCAGTTCTTC.

This chain links TRBV7-3 with TRBJ2-1; D perhaps matches TRBD2 (7 bases). V was pared by 2 bases and J by 1 base, with 12 bases between. CDR1 and CDR2 (germline): SGHTA, FQGTGA. The CDR3 contains 16 residues. The chain's CDR3 is CASSLGGGPSYNEQFF. As DNA, the CDR3 is TGTGCCAGCAGCTTAGGCGGGGGCCCGTCCTACAATGAGCAGTTCTTC.

Of note for this clonotype: An end of the junction differs from the germline gene, which may be a read error. The chain uses TRBV20-1 and TRBJ1-5; 7 bases agree with TRBD1. Germline lookup yields CDR1 DFQATT and CDR2 SNEGSKA (reference sequence). This CDR3 has 16 amino acids. The CDR3 sequence: CSARVHRGEGDQPKHF. Here the CDR3 DNA reads TGCAGTGCTAGAGTGCACAGGGGAGAGGGGGATCAGCCCAAGCATTTT.

This clonotype was seen more than once but under ten times. The chain employs TRBV29-1 and TRBJ2-7; maybe TRBD1 (6 bases). V shed 1 base and J shed 0 bases, with 13 bases lying between them. Germline loops: CDR1 SQVTM, CDR2 ANQGSEA. The CDR3 loop spans 15 amino acids. The CDR3 protein is CSVEGLQGSSYEQYF. The CDR3 DNA is TGCAGCGTTGAAGGGCTACAGGGATCCTCCTACGAGCAGTACTTC.

This chain connects TRBV5-8 to TRBJ1-6, with D unresolved. This CDR3 is built from 14 residues. Germline loops: CDR1 SGHTS, CDR2 YDEGEE. Trimming removed 0 bases at V and 10 bases at J, with 11 bases between. CDR3 in DNA: TGTGCCAGCAGCTTGGGGCTTGAAGGATCACCCCTCCACTTT. Translated, it gives CASSLGLEGSPLHF. The full variable domain, rest sourced from reference TRBV5-8 and TRBJ1-6, is EAGVTQSPTHLIKTRGQQATLRCSPISGHTSVYWYQQALGLGLQFLLWYDEGEERNRGNFPPRFSGRQFPNYSSELNVNALELEDSALYLCASSLGLEGSPLHFGNGTRLTVT.

This clonotype was counted ten times or more. The rearrangement joins TRBV5-4 to TRBJ2-3; maybe TRBD2 (6 bases). The CDR3 contains 13 residues. Trimming removed 7 bases from V and 3 bases from J, with 12 bases in between. CDR1 SGHNT and CDR2 YYREEE come from the germline V gene (reference sequence). CDR3 in DNA: TGTGCCAGCGCGGCGGGGATGACAGATACGCAGTATTTT. Its protein is CASAAGMTDTQYF.

This clonotype turned up a few times. The genes are TRBV27 and TRBJ1-2; the D is unclear. Germline CDR1 MNHEY, CDR2 SMNVEV (reference sequence). The CDR3 extends over 14 amino acids. V lost 3 bases and J 8 bases, leaving 16 bases between the germline ends. The CDR3 protein is CASSLRGLVGGYTF. CDR3 nucleotides: TGTGCCAGCAGTTTGCGAGGGCTCGTTGGCGGCTACACCTTC.

The J gene is TRBJ2-1, the V gene TRBV13; D is perhaps TRBD2 (5 bases). CDR3 length: 14 residues. Germline V gene data show CDR1 as PRHDT and CDR2 as FYEKMQ (reference sequence). V was trimmed by 5 bases and J by 7 bases, leaving 15 bases between them. The CDR3 nucleotides read TGTGCCAGCAGCCCCCGAGGGCTACGGAATGAGCAGTTCTTC. This sequence encodes CASSPRGLRNEQFF.

This clonotype was observed a handful of times. The chain couples TRBV11-2 to TRBJ1-2; D gene ambiguous. The CDR3 totals 16 residues. The germline V gene has CDR1 SGHAT and CDR2 FQNNGV. V lost 0 bases to trimming and J lost 4 bases, with 15 bases between them. The CDR3 region is CASSLDPGRSAYGYTF. The CDR3 DNA follows: TGTGCCAGCAGCTTAGATCCTGGCAGGTCTGCCTATGGCTACACCTTC. Full variable domain (rest looked up from reference TRBV11-2 and TRBJ1-2): EAGVAQSPRYKIIEKRQSVAFWCNPISGHATLYWYQQILGQGPKLLIQFQNNGVVDDSQLPKDRFSAERLKGVDSTLKIQPAKLEDSAVYLCASSLDPGRSAYGYTFGSGTRLTVV.

This clonotype was found a few times. J is TRBJ2-3 and V is TRBV10-3; the match to TRBD2 covers 8 bases. The CDR3 runs 16 residues. The junction had 8 bases not matched to a gene; V was cut back by 4 bases and J by 2 bases. From germline, CDR1 is ENHRY and CDR2 SYGVKD. DNA of the CDR3: TGTGCCATCAGTGGTCTAAGCGGGGGTTTCACAGATACGCAGTATTTT. As protein: CAISGLSGGFTDTQYF.

The chain uses TRBV11-2 and TRBJ2-1; TRBD2 agrees at 8 bases. The CDR3 length is 14 residues. From germline, CDR1 is SGHAT and CDR2 FQNNGV. V lost 3 bases, J lost 5 bases, and 3 bases stayed unmatched. The CDR3: CASSLGLGNNEQFF. The CDR3 DNA is TGTGCCAGCAGCTTGGGACTAGGGAACAATGAGCAGTTCTTC.

This clonotype turned up a few times. The DNA is left out, because the CDR3 cannot be placed on it with certainty; the CDR3 is given as TCRdb lists it. The chain carries TRBV12-3 or TRBV12-4 and TRBJ2-1; the table's D call, TRBD2, has no DNA check behind it. The CDR3 is made up of 16 amino acids, end residues included. CDR3: CASSSSTGTSGNEQFF.

This clonotype was found a few times. Written as DNA, the CDR3 is TGCGCCAGCAGCCAAGATCGGGCAGGGAGGAGGGCCGGGGAGCTGTTTTTT. It yields the protein CASSQDRAGRRAGELFF. The chain carries TRBV4-1 and TRBJ2-2; D may be TRBD2 (6 bases). The CDR3 loop spans 17 amino acids. Germline CDR1 and CDR2: MGHRA and YSYEKL. V gave up 0 bases and J gave up 6 bases, with 17 bases separating them.

The chain couples TRBV27 to TRBJ2-3, with TRBD2 matching 12 bases. The length of the CDR3 is 16 residues. CDR1 is MNHEY, CDR2 SMNVEV, per germline (reference sequence). After removal of 7 bases from V and 5 bases from J, the junction contained 10 bases not matched to a gene. CDR3 nucleotide sequence: TGTGCCAGCAAGCTAGCGGGAGGGCTGTTTAAAGATACGCAGTATTTT. Amino acids: CASKLAGGLFKDTQYF.

This clonotype has just a few counts. This chain joins TRBV6-5 and TRBJ1-5; no firm D call. Looked up from germline, CDR1 is MNHEY and CDR2 is SVGAGI. The CDR3 loop spans 17 amino acids. Trimming pared 0 bases from V and 6 bases from J, leaving 18 bases between. CDR3 region: CASSYSILPGGGQPQHF. Here the CDR3 DNA reads TGTGCCAGCAGTTACTCGATTCTCCCTGGAGGAGGTCAGCCCCAGCATTTT.

This clonotype appeared a few times. The chain uses TRBV14 and TRBJ2-2; weak D call: TRBD2 (6 bases). Trimming left V 3 bases short and J 4 bases short, with 18 bases between. There are 17 residues in the CDR3. CDR1 and CDR2 (germline): SGHDN, FVKESK. DNA of the CDR3: TGTGCCAGCAGCCATCACATTGGGCGGGGAAGCACCGGGGAGCTGTTTTTT. As protein: CASSHHIGRGSTGELFF.

The table lists this clonotype with many counts. This chain uses TRBV4-2 with TRBJ2-3; 10 nucleotides align to TRBD2. The CDR3 contains 16 residues. Germline lookup yields CDR1 LGHNA and CDR2 YNFKEQ. After removal of 0 bases from V and 0 bases from J, the junction contained 0 bases not matched to a gene. CDR3 bases: TGTGCCAGCAGCCAAGAACTAGCGGGGAGCACAGATACGCAGTATTTT. Protein: CASSQELAGSTDTQYF.

This clonotype was found a few times. The J gene is TRBJ2-2, the V gene TRBV5-1; possible D gene TRBD2, 6 bases. This CDR3 has 15 amino acids. Between the trimmed V and J ends, which lost 4 bases and 0 bases, there was a span of 10 bases. Germline assignment: CDR1 SGHRS and CDR2 YFSETQ. The CDR3 DNA is TGCGCCAGCAGCCCAGCGGGCCCGAACACCGGGGAGCTGTTTTTT. Translated: CASSPAGPNTGELFF.

This clonotype was seen only a few times. The CDR3 is CASSLYYEAFF. CDR3 coding DNA: TGTGCCAGCAGCTTGTACTATGAAGCTTTCTTT. V gene TRBV5-6 combines with J gene TRBJ1-1; unclear D gene. The V and J ends lost 1 base and 7 bases respectively, with 5 bases between them. The CDR3 is made up of 11 amino acids. Germline V gene lookup returns CDR1 SGHDT and CDR2 YYEEEE. The variable domain in full, with the rest retrieved from reference TRBV5-6 and TRBJ1-1, is DAGVTQSPTHLIKTRGQQVTLRCSPKSGHDTVSWYQQALGQGPQFIFQYYEEEERQRGNFPDRFSGHQFPNYSSELNVNALLLGDSALYLCASSLYYEAFFGQGTRLTVV.

A few counts support this clonotype. The rearrangement joins TRBV18 to TRBJ1-6; the match to TRBD1 covers 8 bases. CDR1 is KGHSH, CDR2 LQKENI, per germline. V lost 3 bases and J lost 8; bases outside the gene matches: 9. The CDR3 covers 16 residues. CDR3 in amino acids: CASSPRLTGADSPLHF. As DNA, the CDR3 is TGTGCCAGCTCACCCCGTTTGACAGGGGCGGATTCACCCCTCCACTTT.

The count of this clonotype is one. The chain combines TRBV4-2 with TRBJ1-5; D ambiguous. V shed 1 base and J shed 2 bases, with 12 bases lying between them. The germline CDR1 and CDR2 sequences are LGHNA and YNFKEQ. The CDR3 loop spans 16 amino acids. In DNA form, the CDR3 reads TGTGCCAGCAGCCAAGGGGATGTAAATGGCAATCAGCCCCAGCATTTT. It encodes CASSQGDVNGNQPQHF.

This clonotype was seen many times. The V gene is TRBV6-6, the J gene TRBJ1-5, with a tentative D call TRBD1 (6 bases). V lost 8 bases and J 4 bases, leaving 9 bases between the germline ends. This CDR3 has 12 residues. Looked up from germline, CDR1 is MNHNY and CDR2 is SVGAGI (reference sequence). This CDR3 is CASAGVNQPQHF. The DNA of the CDR3 is TGTGCCAGCGCAGGGGTTAATCAGCCCCAGCATTTT.

The chain recombines TRBV19 with TRBJ2-7; D not resolved. The germline V gene has CDR1 LNHDA and CDR2 SQIVND (reference sequence). The CDR3 extends over 16 amino acids. Trimming took 8 bases from V and 1 from J, leaving 21 bases between them. The DNA of the CDR3 is TGTGCCAGTGCGGCGCCCGGCGGAGAGAGATCCTACGAGCAGTACTTC. Amino acid sequence: CASAAPGGERSYEQYF.